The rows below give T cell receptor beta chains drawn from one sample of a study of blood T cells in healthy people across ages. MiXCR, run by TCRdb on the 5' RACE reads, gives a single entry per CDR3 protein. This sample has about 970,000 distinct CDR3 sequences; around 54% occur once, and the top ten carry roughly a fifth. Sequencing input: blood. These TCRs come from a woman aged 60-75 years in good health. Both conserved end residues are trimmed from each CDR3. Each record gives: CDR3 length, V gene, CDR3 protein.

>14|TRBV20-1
SAREPRGRFQETQY
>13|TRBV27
ASHHGVAGVNEQF
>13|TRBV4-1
ASSQGPYASETQY
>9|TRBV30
AWSIIDEQF
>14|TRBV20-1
SAPSGRAVSYNEQF
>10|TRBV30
AWSASGETQY
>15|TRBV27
ASRTGTSALWGETQY
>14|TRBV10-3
AISGVGGTGSYEQY
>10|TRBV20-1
SAQGNTGELF
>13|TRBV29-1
SGVGMTGYYNEQF
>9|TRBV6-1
ASFASEKLF
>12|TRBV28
ASSSRETNEKLF
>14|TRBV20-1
SVGREGPAAYNEQF
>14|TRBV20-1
SARPGQISYNSPLH
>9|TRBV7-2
ASSVHREQY
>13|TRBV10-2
ASSVAGGRADTQY
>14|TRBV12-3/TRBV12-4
ASSYLNTGRFNQQF
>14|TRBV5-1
ASSWTTSGRDNEQF
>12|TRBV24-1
ATSKLADTDTQY
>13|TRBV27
ASSSRTGFGYGYT
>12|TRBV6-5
ASSYSYSSGEQY
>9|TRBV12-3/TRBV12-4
ASTAAYEQY
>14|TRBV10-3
AISAVVQGGGYEQY
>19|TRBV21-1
ASRERKRDTKNLNGANVLT
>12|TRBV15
ATSRATSFHEQY
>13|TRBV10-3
AISDPGPGSYEQY
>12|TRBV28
ASCVAGPEYGYT
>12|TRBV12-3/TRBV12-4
ASRVAGTGGTQY
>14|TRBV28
ASSLYLGQGANGYT
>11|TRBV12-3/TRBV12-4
ASSILATDTQY
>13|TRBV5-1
ASSRGESGTDEQF
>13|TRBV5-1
ASSPNPGSNQPQH
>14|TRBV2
ASTSGGGLADHEQF
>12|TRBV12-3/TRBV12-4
ASTGTRVITEAF
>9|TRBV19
ATRRGDTQY
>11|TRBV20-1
SAGGQGGFGYT
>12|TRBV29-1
SVEVQALSYGYT
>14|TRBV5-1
ASSLDGWEVNSEQF
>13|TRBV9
ASSVRRVSYNEQF
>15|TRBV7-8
ASSLARLGRNSYEQY
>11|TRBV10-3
ATGLAGLETQY